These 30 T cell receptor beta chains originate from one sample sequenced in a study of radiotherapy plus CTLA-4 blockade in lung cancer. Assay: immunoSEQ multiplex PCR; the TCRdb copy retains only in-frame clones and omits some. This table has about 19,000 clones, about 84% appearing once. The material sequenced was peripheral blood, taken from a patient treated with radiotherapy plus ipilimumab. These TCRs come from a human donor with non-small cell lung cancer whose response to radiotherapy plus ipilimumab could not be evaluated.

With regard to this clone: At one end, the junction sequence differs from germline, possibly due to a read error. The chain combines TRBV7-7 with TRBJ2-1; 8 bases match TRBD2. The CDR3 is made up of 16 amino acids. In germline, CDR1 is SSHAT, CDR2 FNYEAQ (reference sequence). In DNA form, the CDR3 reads TGTGCTAGCAGCTTACTGTCCAGCGGGAGTTCGAATGAGCAGTTCTTC. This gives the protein CASSLLSSGSSNEQFF.

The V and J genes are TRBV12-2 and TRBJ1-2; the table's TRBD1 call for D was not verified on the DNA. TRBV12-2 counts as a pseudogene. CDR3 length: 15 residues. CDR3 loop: CASRLPGTGVYGYTF. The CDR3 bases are TGTGCAAGTCGCTTACCCGGGACAGGAGTCTATGGCTACACCTTC.

CDR3 in amino acids: CSVAPEGDGYTF. The CDR3 DNA reads TGCAGCGTTGCCCCCGAGGGTGATGGCTACACCTTC. The chain couples TRBV29-1 to TRBJ1-2; D is undetermined. Germline CDR1 and CDR2: SQVTM and ANQGSEA. V lost 4 bases and J 6 bases, leaving 12 bases between the germline ends. This CDR3 has 12 residues.

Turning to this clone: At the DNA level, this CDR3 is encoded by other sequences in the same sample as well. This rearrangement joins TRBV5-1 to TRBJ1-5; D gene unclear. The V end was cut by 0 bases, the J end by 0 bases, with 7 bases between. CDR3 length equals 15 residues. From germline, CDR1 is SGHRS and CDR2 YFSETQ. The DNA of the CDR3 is TGCGCCAGCAGCTTGGCGGGAGATAGCAATCAGCCCCAGCATTTT. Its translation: CASSLAGDSNQPQHF.

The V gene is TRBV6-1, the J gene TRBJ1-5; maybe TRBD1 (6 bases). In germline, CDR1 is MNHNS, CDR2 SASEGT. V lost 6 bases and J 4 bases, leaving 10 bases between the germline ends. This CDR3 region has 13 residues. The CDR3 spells CASSEDRNQPQHF. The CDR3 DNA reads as TGTGCCAGCAGCGAGGACAGAAATCAGCCCCAGCATTTT.

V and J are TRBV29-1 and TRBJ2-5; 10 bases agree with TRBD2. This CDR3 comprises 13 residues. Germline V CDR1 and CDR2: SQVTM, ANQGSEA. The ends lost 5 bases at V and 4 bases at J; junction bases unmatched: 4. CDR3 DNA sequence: TGCAGCGTTTGGCTAGCGGGAGTAGAGACCCAGTACTTC. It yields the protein CSVWLAGVETQYF.

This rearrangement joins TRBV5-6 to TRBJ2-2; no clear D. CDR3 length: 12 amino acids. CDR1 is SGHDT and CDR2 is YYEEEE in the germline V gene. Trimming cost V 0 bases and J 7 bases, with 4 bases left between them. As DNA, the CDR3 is TGTGCCAGCAGCTTGGGAGGCGGGGAGCTGTTTTTT. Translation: CASSLGGGELFF.

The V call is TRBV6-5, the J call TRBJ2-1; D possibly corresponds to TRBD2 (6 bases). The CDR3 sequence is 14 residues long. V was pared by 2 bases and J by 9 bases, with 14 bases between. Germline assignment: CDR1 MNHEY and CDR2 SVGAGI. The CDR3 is CASSYNEDGSEQFF. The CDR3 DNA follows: TGTGCCAGCAGTTACAATGAGGACGGGAGTGAGCAGTTCTTC.

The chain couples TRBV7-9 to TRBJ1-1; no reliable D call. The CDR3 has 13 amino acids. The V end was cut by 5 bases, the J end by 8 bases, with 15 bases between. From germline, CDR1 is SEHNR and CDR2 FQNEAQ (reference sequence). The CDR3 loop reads CASSPTGLGEAFF. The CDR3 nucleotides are TGTGCCAGCAGCCCCACCGGACTGGGCGAAGCTTTCTTT.

This CDR3 is CASSEGTVSNQPQHF. In DNA form, the CDR3 reads TGTGCCAGCAGTGAAGGGACAGTCAGCAATCAGCCCCAGCATTTT. The genes are TRBV6-1 and TRBJ1-5, with D perhaps matching TRBD1 (6 bases). Germline V gives CDR1 MNHNS, CDR2 SASEGT. With 1 base removed from V and 1 base from J, the gap between germline ends came to 8 bases. The CDR3 length is 15 residues.

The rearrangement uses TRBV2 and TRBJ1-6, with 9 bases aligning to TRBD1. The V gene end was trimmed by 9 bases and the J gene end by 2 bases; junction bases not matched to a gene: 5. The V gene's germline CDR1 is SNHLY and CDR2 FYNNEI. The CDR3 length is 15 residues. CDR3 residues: CASSGQGTYNSPLHF. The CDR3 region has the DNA TGTGCCAGTTCCGGACAGGGGACCTATAATTCACCCCTCCACTTT.

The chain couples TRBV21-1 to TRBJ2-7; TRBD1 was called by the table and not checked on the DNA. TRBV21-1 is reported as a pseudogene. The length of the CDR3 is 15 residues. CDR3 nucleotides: TGTGCCAGCAGCAAAAAGGCGGACAGCAAGCACGAGCAGTACTTC. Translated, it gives CASSKKADSKHEQYF.

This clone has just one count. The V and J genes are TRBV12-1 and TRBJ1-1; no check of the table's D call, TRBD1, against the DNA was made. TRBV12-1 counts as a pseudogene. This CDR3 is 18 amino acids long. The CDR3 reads CASSFQGAKGHMNTEAFF. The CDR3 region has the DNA TGTGCCAGCAGCTTTCAGGGGGCGAAGGGGCACATGAACACTGAAGCTTTCTTT.

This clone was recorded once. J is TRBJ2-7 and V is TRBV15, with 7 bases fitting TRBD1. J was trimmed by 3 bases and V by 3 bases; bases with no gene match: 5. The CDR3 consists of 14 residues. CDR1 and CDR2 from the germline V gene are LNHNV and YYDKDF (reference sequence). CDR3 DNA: TGTGCCACCAGCAGGGACAGGCTATTCTACGAGCAGTACTTC. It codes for CATSRDRLFYEQYF.

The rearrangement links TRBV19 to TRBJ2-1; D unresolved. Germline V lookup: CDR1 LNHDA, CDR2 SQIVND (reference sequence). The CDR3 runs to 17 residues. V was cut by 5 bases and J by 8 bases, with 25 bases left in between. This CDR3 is CASSPTLGSTSSDEQFF. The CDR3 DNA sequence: TGTGCCAGTAGTCCTACGCTGGGTTCCACGTCAAGCGATGAGCAGTTCTTC.

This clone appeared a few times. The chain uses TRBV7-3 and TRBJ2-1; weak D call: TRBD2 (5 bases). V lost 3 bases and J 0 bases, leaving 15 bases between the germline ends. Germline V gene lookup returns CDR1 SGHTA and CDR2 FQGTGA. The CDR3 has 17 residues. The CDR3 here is CASSLGPEGRSYNEQFF. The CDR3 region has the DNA TGTGCCAGCAGCTTGGGTCCCGAGGGTCGCTCCTACAATGAGCAGTTCTTC.

CDR3 sequence reads: CATVLGFRGTEAFF. In DNA, the CDR3 is TGTGCCACCGTGCTAGGTTTTCGGGGCACTGAAGCTTTCTTT. This chain joins TRBV28 and TRBJ1-1; D is ambiguous. The ends were cut back, 10 bases at V and 4 bases at J, with 19 bases in the middle. CDR1 is MDHEN, CDR2 SYDVKM, per germline. This CDR3 has 14 amino acids. The full variable domain, rest sourced from reference TRBV28 and TRBJ1-1, is DVKVTQSSRYLVKRTGEKVFLECVQDMDHENMFWYRQDPGLGLRLIYFSYDVKMKEKGDIPEGYSVSREKKERFSLILESASTNQTSMYLCATVLGFRGTEAFFGQGTRLTVV.

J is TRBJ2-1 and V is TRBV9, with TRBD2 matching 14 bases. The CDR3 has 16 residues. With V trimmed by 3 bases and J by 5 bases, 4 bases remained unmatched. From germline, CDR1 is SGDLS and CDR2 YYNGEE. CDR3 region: CASSEGLAGVNNEQFF. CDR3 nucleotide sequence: TGTGCCAGCAGCGAGGGACTAGCGGGGGTCAACAATGAGCAGTTCTTC. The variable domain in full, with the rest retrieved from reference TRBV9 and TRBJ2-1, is DSGVTQTPKHLITATGQRVTLRCSPRSGDLSVYWYQQSLDQGLQFLIQYYNGEERAKGNILERFSAQQFPDLHSELNLSSLELGDSALYFCASSEGLAGVNNEQFFGPGTRLTVL.

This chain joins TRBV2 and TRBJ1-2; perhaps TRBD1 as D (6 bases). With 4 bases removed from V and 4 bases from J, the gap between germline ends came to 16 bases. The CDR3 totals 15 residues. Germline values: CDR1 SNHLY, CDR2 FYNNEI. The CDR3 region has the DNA TGTGCCAGCAGTGCCGAGGACAGAGGCCCCTATGGCTACACCTTC. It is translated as CASSAEDRGPYGYTF.

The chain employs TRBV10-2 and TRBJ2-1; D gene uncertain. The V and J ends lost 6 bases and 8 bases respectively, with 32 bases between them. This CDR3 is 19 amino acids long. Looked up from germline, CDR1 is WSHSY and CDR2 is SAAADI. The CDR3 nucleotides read TGCGCCAGCAGCCCTGAGTCCCCCCTTCTAGATAACCCCTGGGATGAGCAGTTCTTC. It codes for CASSPESPLLDNPWDEQFF.

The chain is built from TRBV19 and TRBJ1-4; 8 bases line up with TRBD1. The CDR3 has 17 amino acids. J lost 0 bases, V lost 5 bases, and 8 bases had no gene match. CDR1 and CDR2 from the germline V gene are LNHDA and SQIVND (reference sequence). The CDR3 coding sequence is TGTGCCAGTAGTCCAATAGACAGGGGTGCAACTAATGAAAAACTGTTTTTT. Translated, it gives CASSPIDRGATNEKLFF. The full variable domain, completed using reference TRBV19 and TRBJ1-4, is DGGITQSPKYLFRKEGQNVTLSCEQNLNHDAMYWYRQDPGQGLRLIYYSQIVNDFQKGDIAEGYSVSREKKESFPLTVTSAQKNPTAFYLCASSPIDRGATNEKLFFGSGTQLSVL.

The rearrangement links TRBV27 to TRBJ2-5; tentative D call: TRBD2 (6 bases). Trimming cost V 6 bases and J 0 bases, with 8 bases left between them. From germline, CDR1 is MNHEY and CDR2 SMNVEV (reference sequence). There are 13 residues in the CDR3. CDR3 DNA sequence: TGTGCCAGCAGGGAGGGTTACCAAGAGACCCAGTACTTC. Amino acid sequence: CASREGYQETQYF.

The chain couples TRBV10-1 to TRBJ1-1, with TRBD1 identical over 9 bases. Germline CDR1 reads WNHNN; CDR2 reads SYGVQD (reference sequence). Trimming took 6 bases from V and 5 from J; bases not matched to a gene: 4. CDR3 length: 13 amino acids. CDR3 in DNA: TGCGCCAGCAGCTTCGACAGGGGGACTGAAGCTTTCTTT. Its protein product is CASSFDRGTEAFF.

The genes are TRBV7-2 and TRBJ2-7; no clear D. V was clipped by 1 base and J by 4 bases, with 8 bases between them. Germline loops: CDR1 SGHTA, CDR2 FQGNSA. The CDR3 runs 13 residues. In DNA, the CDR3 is TGTGCCAGCAGCTTAGAACTAAAATACGAGCAGTACTTC. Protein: CASSLELKYEQYF.

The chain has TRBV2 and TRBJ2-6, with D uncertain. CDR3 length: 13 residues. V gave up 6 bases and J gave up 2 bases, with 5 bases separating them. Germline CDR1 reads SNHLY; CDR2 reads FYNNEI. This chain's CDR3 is CASSPAGANVLTF. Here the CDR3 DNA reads TGTGCCAGCAGCCCCGCTGGGGCCAACGTCCTGACTTTC.

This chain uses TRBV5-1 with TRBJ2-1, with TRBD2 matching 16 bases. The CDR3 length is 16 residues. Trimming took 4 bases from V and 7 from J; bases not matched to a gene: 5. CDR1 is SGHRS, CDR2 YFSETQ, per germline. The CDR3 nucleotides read TGCGCCAGCAGCCCCCCGGGACTAGCGGGAGGGAATGAGCAGTTCTTC. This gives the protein CASSPPGLAGGNEQFF.

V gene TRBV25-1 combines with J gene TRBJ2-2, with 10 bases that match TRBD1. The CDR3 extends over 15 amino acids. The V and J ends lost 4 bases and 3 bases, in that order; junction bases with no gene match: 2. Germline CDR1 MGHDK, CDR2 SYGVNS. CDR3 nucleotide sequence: TGTGCCAGCAGTGCGACAGGGGGCTACACCGGGGAGCTGTTTTTT. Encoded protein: CASSATGGYTGELFF.

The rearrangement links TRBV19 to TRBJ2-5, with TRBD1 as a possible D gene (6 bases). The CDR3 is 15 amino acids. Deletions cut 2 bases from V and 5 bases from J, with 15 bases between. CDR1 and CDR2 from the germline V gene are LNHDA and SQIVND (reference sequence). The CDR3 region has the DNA TGTGCCAGTAGTATACTCCAGGGGTTTGGTGAGACCCAGTACTTC. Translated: CASSILQGFGETQYF.

This chain's CDR3 is CASSLGRGINQPQHF. For the CDR3, the DNA is TGTGCCAGCAGCTTGGGCCGGGGGATCAATCAGCCCCAGCATTTT. The chain recombines TRBV5-6 with TRBJ1-5; TRBD1 is a possible D gene (5 bases). CDR1 SGHDT and CDR2 YYEEEE come from the germline V gene. The CDR3 consists of 15 residues. V was pared by 0 bases and J by 3 bases, with 10 bases between.

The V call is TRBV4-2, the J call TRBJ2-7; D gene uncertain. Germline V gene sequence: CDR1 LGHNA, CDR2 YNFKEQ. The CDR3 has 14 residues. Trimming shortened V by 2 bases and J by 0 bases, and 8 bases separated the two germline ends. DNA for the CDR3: TGTGCCAGCAGCCAAAGCACTACCTCCTACGAGCAGTACTTC. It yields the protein CASSQSTTSYEQYF.